This T cell receptor beta chain was profiled in a study of cytomegalovirus exposure and HLA in healthy donors. In the study overall: The 500 to 750 first-cohort repertoires and the 130 or so validation repertoires shared the same platform, a later analysis reported.

V gave up 5 bases and J gave up 5 bases, with 12 bases separating them. The V gene's germline CDR1 is LGHNT and CDR2 FRNRAP. The CDR3 contains 13 residues. Concerning this clone itself: Its matching antigen is unknown.

Findings and limits, study-wide: Altogether, some 170 TCR beta chains were recorded as cytomegalovirus-associated. There were some public TCRs occurring in many donors, but most TCR sequences were rare.

The repertoire was sequenced with immunoSEQ multiplex PCR; TCRdb's copy has only in-frame clones and lacks some. The repertoire consists of about 120,000 clones, with under 90% occurring once and the leading ten covering 2% to 2.5%. Donors came from a validation cohort of 90 to 150 subjects, distinct from the first 666-subject cohort. This sequence originates from a woman in her thirties in good health and CMV-seronegative. This chain uses TRBV12-5 with TRBJ1-1; possibly TRBD1 for D (6 bases). The sample consisted of PBMCs. CDR3 coding DNA: TGTGCTAGTGGTGCAACACAGGGAACTGAAGCTTTCTTT. It encodes CASGATQGTEAFF.